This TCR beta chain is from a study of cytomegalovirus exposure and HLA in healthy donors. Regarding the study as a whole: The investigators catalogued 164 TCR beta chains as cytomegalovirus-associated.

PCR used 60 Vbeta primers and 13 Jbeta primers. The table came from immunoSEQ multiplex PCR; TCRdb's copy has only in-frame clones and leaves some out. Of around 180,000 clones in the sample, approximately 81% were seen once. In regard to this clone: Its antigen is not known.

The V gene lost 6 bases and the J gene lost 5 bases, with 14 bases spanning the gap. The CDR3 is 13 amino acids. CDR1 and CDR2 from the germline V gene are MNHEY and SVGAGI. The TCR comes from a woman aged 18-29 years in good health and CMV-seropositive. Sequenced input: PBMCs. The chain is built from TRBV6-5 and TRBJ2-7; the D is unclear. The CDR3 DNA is TGTGCCAGCAGCTACGGGCCTGCCGACGAGCAGTACTTC. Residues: CASSYGPADEQYF.